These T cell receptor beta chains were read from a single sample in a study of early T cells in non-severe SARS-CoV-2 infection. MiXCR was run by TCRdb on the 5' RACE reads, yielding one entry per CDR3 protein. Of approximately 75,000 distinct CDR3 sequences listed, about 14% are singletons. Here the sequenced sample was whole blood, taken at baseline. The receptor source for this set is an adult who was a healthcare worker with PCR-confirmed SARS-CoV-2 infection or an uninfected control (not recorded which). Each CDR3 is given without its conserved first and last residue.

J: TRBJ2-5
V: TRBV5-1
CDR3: ASSLYSGRETQY

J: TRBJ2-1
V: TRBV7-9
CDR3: ASTLAGAKYNEQF

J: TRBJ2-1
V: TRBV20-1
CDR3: SARDPLAGVENEQF

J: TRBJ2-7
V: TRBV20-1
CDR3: SARGVAAPYEQY

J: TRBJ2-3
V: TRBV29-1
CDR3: SVDGGRASPDTQY

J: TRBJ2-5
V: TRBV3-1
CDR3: ASSLRTSGQETQY

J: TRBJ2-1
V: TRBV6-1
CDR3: ASSPQWTGQEQF

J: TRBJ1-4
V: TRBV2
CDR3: ASGLRTNEKLF

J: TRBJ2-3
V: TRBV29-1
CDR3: SVRLSSGSTDTQY

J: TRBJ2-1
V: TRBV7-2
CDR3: ASRLAGYNEQF

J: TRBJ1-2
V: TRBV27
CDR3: ASSGGYGYT

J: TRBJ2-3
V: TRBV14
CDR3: ASSPGTPTTHTQY

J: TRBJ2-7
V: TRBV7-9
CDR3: ASSLDGYRGGFSEQY

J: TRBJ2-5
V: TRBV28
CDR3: ASSLPIRDNKERETQY

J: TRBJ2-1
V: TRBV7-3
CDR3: ASSPLPSGLNEQF

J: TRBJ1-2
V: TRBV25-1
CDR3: VSSEGGRVGQGYT

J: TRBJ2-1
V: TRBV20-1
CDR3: SASPGGAYNEQF

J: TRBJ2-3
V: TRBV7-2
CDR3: ASSSQSTDTQY

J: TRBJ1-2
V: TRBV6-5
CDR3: ASSRTGIDYGYT

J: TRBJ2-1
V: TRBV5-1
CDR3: ASSLVAGGYNEQF

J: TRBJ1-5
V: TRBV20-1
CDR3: SASTGGGLQPQH

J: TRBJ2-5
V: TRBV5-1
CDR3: ASSLDRFQETQY

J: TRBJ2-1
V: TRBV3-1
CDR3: ASSLAGRNEQF

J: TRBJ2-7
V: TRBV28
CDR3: ASSRGLANNYEQY

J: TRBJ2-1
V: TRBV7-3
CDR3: ASSLTPGAYNEQF

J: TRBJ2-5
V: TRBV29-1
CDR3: SVLDSSQETQY

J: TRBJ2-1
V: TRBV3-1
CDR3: ASRGAQEQF

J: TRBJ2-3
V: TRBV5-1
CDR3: ASRPGTSADTQY

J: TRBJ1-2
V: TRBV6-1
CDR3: ASSPGGRRGYT

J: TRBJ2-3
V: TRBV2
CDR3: ASRVDFTDTQY

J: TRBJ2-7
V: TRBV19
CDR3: ASSIPRQGGREQY

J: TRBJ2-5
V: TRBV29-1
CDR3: SAGDRQETQY

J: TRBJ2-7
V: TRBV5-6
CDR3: ASSLANNEQY

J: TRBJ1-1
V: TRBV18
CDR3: ASSRGNTEAF

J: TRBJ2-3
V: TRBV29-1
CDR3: SVGTLTSTDTQY

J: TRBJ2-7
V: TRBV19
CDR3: ASSIDQTSGGYEQY

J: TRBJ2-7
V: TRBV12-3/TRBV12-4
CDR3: ASSLGQEEY

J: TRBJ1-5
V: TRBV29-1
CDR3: SVEVVQPNQPQH

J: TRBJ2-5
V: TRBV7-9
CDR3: ASRDLAVMRPQY

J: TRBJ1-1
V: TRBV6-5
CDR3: ASRPGRLGTEAF

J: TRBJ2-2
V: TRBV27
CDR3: ASSPTSPSGRGRLRGTGELF

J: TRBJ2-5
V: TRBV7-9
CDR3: ASLGPFQETQY

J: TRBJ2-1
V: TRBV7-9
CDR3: ASSPRSSGKENEQF

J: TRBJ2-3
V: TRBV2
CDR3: ASRPANTQY

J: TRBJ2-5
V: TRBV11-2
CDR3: ASSPREAGRETQY

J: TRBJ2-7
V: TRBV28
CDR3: ASSPAIPPYEQY

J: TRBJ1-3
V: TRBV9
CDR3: ASSFSTEPGNTIY

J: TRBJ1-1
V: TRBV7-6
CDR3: ASSLGGGVPATEAF